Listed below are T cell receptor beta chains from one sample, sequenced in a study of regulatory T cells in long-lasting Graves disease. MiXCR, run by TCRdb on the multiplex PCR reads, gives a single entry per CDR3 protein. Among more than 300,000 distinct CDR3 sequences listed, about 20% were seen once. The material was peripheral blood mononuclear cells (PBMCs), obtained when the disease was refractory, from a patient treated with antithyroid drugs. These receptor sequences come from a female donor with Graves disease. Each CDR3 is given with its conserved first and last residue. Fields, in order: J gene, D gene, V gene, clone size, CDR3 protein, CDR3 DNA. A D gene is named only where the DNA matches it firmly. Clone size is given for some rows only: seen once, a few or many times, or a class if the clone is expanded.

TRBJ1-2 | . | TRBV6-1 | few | CASRSSEYYGYTF | TGTGCCAGCAGATCGTCCGAGTACTATGGCTACACCTTC
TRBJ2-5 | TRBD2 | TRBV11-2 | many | CASSPRVAGARGTQYF | TGTGCCAGCAGCCCCCGGGTAGCGGGAGCGCGGGGGACCCAGTACTTC
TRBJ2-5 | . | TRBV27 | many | CASSGGLGAQYF | TGTGCCAGCAGTGGGGGTCTGGGGGCCCAGTACTTC
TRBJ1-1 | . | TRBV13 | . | CASSHNLGGGAFF | TGTGCCAGCAGCCATAACTTGGGTGGAGGAGCTTTCTTT
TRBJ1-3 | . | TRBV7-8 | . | CASSLALLTSGNTIYF | TGTGCCAGCAGCTTAGCGCTATTAACAAGCGGAAACACCATATATTTT
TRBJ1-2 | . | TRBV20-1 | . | CSASPPGGYTF | TGCAGTGCTTCTCCCCCCGGGGGCTACACCTTC
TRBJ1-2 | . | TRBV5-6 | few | CASSFGQTLGRGYTF | TGTGCCAGCAGCTTCGGGCAGACCCTCGGACGCGGCTACACCTTC
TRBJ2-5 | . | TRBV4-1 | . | CASSPRRGARETQYF | TGCGCCAGCAGCCCTCGACGGGGAGCCAGAGAGACCCAGTACTTC
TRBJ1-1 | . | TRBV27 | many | CASSPNLWPEAFF | TGTGCCAGCAGTCCCAACTTATGGCCTGAAGCTTTCTTT
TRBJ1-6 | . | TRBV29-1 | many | CSVETGGAGSPLHF | TGCAGCGTCGAGACCGGAGGGGCTGGTTCACCCCTCCACTTT
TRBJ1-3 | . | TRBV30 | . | CAWSVRVENTIYF | TGTGCCTGGAGTGTACGAGTGGAAAACACCATATATTTT
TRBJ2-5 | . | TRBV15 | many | CATSRGSRALQETQYF | TGTGCCACCAGCAGAGGGAGCCGAGCCCTCCAAGAGACCCAGTACTTC
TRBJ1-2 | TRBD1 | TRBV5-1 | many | CASSLVPGQGADGYTF | TGCGCCAGCAGCCTAGTCCCGGGACAGGGGGCGGATGGCTACACCTTC
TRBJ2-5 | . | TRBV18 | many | CASSPSSYETQYF | TGTGCCAGCTCACCATCATCGTACGAGACCCAGTACTTC
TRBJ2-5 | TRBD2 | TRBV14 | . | CASSQDRLAETQYF | TGTGCCAGCAGCCAAGATCGACTAGCAGAGACCCAGTACTTC
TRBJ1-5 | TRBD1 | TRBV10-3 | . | CAISPGQGIVQPQHF | TGTGCCATCAGCCCTGGACAGGGGATTGTGCAGCCCCAGCATTTT
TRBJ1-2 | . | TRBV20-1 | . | CSARSNGYTF | TGCAGTGCTAGATCGAATGGCTACACCTTC
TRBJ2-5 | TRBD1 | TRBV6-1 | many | CASTPGEGTDEETQYF | TGTGCCAGCACCCCCGGCGAAGGGACAGACGAAGAGACCCAGTACTTC
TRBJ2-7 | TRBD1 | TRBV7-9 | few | CASSRLQGARYEQYF | TGTGCCAGCAGCAGACTACAGGGGGCTAGGTACGAGCAGTACTTC
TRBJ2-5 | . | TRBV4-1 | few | CASSMFLGYQETQYF | TGCGCCAGCAGTATGTTCCTAGGATACCAAGAGACCCAGTACTTC
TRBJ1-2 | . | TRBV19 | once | CASSGISNYGYTF | TGTGCCAGTAGCGGGATATCTAACTATGGCTACACCTTC
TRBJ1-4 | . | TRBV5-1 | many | CASSLAGGSGSLYF | TGCGCCAGCAGCTTGGCCGGAGGGTCGGGGAGCCTGTATTTT
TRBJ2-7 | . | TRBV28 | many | CASSFRVAYEQYF | TGTGCCAGCAGTTTCCGGGTTGCCTACGAGCAGTACTTC
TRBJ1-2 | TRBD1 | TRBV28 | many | CASNSGDRAFFYGYTF | TGTGCCAGCAACTCAGGGGACAGGGCTTTCTTCTATGGCTACACCTTC
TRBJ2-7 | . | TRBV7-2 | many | CASSFDVGSYEQYF | TGTGCCAGCAGCTTTGACGTGGGAAGCTACGAGCAGTACTTC
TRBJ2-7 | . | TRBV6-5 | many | CASSYSPLQGSYEQYF | TGTGCCAGCAGTTACTCACCCCTACAGGGCTCCTACGAGCAGTACTTC
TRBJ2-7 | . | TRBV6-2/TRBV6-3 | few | CASSEGQGTLEYF | TGTGCCAGCAGTGAAGGCCAAGGGACACTTGAGTACTTC
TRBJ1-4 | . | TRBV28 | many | CASSFPSGNEKLFF | TGTGCCAGCAGTTTTCCCAGCGGTAATGAAAAACTGTTTTTT
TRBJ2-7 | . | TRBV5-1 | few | CASSPAVDRQTPYEQYF | TGCGCCAGCAGCCCGGCCGTCGACAGACAAACTCCCTACGAGCAGTACTTC
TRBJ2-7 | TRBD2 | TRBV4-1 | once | CASSREREAYEQYF | TGCGCCAGCAGCCGGGAGCGGGAGGCCTACGAGCAGTACTTC
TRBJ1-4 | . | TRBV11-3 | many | CASSLSYSGEGEKLFF | TGTGCCAGCAGCTTATCGTACTCAGGGGAAGGCGAAAAACTGTTTTTT
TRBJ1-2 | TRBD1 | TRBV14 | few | CASSQAMWDRYGYTF | TGTGCCAGCAGCCAAGCGATGTGGGACAGATATGGCTACACCTTC
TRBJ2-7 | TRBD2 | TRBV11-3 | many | CASSLTSGLYEQYF | TGTGCCAGCAGCTTGACTAGCGGTCTCTACGAGCAGTACTTC
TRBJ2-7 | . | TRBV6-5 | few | CASSYSGGHYEQYF | TGTGCCAGCAGTTACTCAGGCGGCCACTACGAGCAGTACTTC
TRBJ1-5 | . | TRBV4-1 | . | CASSSSESNQPQHF | TGCGCCAGCAGCAGCTCAGAGTCCAATCAGCCCCAGCATTTT
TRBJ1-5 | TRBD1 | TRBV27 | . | CASSNSDRGNQPQHF | TGTGCCAGCAGCAATTCAGACAGGGGTAATCAGCCCCAGCATTTT
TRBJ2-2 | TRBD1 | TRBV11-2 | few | CASSHLQGAQTGELFF | TGTGCCAGCAGCCACCTACAGGGGGCGCAAACCGGGGAGCTGTTTTTT